This record covers a single T cell receptor beta chain. Its specificity is unknown. The entry originates in a study of T cells expressing NK-cell markers. Study conclusions and caveats: Researchers report these clonotypes also headed the CD3+CD56-NKG2C+ fraction in a few donors.

Reprocessing the 5' RACE reads, TCRdb reports a single entry for every CDR3 protein and omits DNA. The specimen's table records 130,000 to 150,000 distinct CDR3 sequences. The sample consisted of blood T cells: a sorted CD56 or NKG2C T cell subset, CD4+ or CD8+ T cells, or bulk PBMC T cells (not recorded which). The receptor was derived from a man in his late teens or twenties in good health.

The CDR3 sequence is CASSLLAGVYNEQLF. The chain links TRBV11-2 to TRBJ2-1; the TCRdb call, TRBD2, lacks DNA for checking. CDR1 is SGHAT, CDR2 FQNNGV, per germline. This CDR3 has 15 residues.